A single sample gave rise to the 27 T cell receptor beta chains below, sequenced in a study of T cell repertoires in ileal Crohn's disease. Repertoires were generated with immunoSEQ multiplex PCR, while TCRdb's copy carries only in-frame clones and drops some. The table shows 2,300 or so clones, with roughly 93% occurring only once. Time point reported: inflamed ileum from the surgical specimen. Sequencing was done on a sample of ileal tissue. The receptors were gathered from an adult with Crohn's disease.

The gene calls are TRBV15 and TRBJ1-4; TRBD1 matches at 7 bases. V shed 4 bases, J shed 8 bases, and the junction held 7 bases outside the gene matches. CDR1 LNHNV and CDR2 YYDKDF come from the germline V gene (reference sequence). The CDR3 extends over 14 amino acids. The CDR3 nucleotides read TGTGCCACCAGCATTGGGGGGGACAGCGAAAAACTGTTTTTT. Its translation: CATSIGGDSEKLFF.

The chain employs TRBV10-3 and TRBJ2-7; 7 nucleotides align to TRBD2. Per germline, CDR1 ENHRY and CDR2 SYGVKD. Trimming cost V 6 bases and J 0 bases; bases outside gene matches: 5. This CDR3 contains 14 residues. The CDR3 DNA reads TGTGCCATCAGCCGGCTAGCGGACTCCTACGAGCAGTACTTC. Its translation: CAISRLADSYEQYF.

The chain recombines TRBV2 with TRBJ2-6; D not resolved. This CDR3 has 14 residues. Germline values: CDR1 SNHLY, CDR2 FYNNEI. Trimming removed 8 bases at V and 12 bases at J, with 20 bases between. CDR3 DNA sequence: TGTGCCAGCGGATCTAGGGCACCTGCCCTCGTCCTGACTTTC. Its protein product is CASGSRAPALVLTF.

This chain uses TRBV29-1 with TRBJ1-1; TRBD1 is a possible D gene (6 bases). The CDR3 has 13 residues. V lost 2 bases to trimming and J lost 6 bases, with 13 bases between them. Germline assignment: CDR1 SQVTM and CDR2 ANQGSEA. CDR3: CSVEIRGVAEAFF. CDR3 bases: TGCAGCGTTGAAATCAGGGGAGTAGCTGAAGCTTTCTTT.

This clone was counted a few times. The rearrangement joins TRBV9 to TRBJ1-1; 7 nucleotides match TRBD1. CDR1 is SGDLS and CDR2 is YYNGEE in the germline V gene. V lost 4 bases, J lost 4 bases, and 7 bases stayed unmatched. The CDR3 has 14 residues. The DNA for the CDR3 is TGTGCCAGCAGCCTCCAGGGGGGGCTCACTGAAGCTTTCTTT. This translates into CASSLQGGLTEAFF.

The CDR3 sequence: CASSSAFNEQYF. CDR3 bases: TGTGCCAGCAGTTCCGCATTTAACGAGCAGTACTTC. The V and J genes are TRBV28 and TRBJ2-7; D is unclear. Trimming removed 4 bases from V and 5 bases from J, with 9 bases in between. The V gene's germline CDR1 is MDHEN and CDR2 SYDVKM. The CDR3 runs 12 residues. The full variable domain, with the rest looked up from reference TRBV28 and TRBJ2-7, is DVKVTQSSRYLVKRTGEKVFLECVQDMDHENMFWYRQDPGLGLRLIYFSYDVKMKEKGDIPEGYSVSREKKERFSLILESASTNQTSMYLCASSSAFNEQYFGPGTRLTVT.

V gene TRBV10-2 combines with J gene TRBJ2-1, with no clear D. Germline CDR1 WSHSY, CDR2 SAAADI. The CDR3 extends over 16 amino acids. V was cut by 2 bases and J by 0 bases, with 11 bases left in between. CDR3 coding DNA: TGCGCCAGCAGTGAGCCCCCGATCGTCTCCTACAATGAGCAGTTCTTC. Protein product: CASSEPPIVSYNEQFF.

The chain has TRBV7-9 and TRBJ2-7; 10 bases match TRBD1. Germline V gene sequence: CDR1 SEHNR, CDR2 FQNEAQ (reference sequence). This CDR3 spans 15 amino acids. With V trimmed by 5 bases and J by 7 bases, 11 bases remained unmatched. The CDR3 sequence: CASSGSGTGVGEQYF. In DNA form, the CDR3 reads TGTGCCAGCAGCGGGTCCGGGACAGGGGTTGGAGAGCAGTACTTC.

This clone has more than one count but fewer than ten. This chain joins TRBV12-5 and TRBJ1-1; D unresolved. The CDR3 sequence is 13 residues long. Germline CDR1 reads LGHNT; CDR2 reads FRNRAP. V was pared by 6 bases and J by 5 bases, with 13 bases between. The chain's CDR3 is CASGPWLGTEAFF. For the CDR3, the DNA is TGTGCTAGTGGCCCTTGGCTCGGAACTGAAGCTTTCTTT. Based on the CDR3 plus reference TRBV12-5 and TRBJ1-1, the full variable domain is DARVTQTPRHKVTEMGQEVTMRCQPILGHNTVFWYRQTMMQGLELLAYFRNRAPLDDSGMPKDRFSAEMPDATLATLKIQPSEPRDSAVYFCASGPWLGTEAFFGQGTRLTVV.

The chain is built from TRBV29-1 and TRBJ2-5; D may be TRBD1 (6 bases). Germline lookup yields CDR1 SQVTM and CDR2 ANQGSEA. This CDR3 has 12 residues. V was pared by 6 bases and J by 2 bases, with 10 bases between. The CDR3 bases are TGCAGCGTGTCTAGGGGGCAAGAGACCCAGTACTTC. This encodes CSVSRGQETQYF. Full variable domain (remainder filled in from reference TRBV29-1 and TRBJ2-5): SAVISQKPSRDICQRGTSLTIQCQVDSQVTMMFWYRQQPGQSLTLIATANQGSEATYESGFVIDKFPISRPNLTFSTLTVSNMSPEDSSIYLCSVSRGQETQYFGPGTRLLVL.

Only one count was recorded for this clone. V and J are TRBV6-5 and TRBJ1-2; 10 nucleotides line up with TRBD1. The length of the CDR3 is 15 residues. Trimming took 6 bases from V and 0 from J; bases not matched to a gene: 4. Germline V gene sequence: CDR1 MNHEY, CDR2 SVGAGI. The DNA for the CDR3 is TGTGCCAGCAGCAAGGACAGGGGGTCTAACTATGGCTACACCTTC. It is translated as CASSKDRGSNYGYTF.

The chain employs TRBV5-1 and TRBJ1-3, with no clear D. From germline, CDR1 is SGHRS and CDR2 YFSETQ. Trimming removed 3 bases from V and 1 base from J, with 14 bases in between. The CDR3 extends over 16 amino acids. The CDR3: CASSSQVGASGNTIYF. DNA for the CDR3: TGCGCCAGCAGCTCCCAGGTCGGAGCATCTGGAAACACCATATATTTT. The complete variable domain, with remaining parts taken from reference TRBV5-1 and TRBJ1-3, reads KAGVTQTPRYLIKTRGQQVTLSCSPISGHRSVSWYQQTPGQGLQFLFEYFSETQRNKGNFPGRFSGRQFSNSRSEMNVSTLELGDSALYLCASSSQVGASGNTIYFGEGSWLTVV.

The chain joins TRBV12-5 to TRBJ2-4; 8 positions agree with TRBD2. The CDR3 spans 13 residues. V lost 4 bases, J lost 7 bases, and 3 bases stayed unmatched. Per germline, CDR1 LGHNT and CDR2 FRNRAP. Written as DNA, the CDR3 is TGTGCTAGTGGTTCGACGGGGGGGAACATTCAGTACTTC. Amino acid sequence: CASGSTGGNIQYF.

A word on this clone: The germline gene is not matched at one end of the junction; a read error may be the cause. The CDR3 nucleotides are TGCGCCAGTAGCCGACAGACCACTAATGAAAAACTGTTTTTT. Translating it yields CASSRQTTNEKLFF. The V and J genes are TRBV4-3 and TRBJ1-4; a possible D gene is TRBD1 (5 bases). The germline V gene has CDR1 LGHNA and CDR2 YSLEER. The CDR3 contains 14 residues.

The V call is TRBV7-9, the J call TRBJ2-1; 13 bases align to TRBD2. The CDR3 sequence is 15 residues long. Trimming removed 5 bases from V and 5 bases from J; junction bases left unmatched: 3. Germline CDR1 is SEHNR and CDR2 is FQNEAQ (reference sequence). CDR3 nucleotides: TGTGCCAGCAGCCGGGGACTAGCGGGGCACAATGAGCAGTTCTTC. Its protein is CASSRGLAGHNEQFF.

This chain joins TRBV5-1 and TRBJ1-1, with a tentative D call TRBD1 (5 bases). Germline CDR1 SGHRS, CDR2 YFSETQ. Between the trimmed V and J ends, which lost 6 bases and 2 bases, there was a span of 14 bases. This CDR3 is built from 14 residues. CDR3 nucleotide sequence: TGCGCCAGCACGTTGGGGAGGGGCAACACTGAAGCTTTCTTT. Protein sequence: CASTLGRGNTEAFF.

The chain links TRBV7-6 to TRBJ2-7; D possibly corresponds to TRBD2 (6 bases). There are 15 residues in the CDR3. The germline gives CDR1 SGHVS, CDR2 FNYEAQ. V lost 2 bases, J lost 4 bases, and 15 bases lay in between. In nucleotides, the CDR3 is TGTGCCAGCAGCTTAACCGACGGGGGAGAGTACGAGCAGTACTTC. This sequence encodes CASSLTDGGEYEQYF.

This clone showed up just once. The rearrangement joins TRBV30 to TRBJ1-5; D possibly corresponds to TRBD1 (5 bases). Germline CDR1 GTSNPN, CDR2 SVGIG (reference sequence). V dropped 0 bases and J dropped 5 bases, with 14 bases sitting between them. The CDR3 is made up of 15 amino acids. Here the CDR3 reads CAWSVAFGGHQPQHF. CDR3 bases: TGTGCCTGGAGTGTAGCCTTCGGGGGACATCAGCCCCAGCATTTT.

CDR3 DNA sequence: TGTGCCAGCAGCTTAAGGGGAGCTGGGGCCAACGTCCTGACTTTC. It encodes CASSLRGAGANVLTF. The chain joins TRBV11-2 to TRBJ2-6, with D perhaps being TRBD1 or TRBD2 (5 bases each). This CDR3 is 15 amino acids long. Germline V gene sequence: CDR1 SGHAT, CDR2 FQNNGV. The V and J ends lost 2 bases and 2 bases respectively, with 7 bases between them.

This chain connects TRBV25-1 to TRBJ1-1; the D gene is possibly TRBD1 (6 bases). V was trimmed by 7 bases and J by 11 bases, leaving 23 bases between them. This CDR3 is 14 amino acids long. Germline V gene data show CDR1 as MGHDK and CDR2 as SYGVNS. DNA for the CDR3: TGTGCCAGCACCGAAGGTACAGGGCGGGGTAATGCTTTCTTT. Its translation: CASTEGTGRGNAFF.

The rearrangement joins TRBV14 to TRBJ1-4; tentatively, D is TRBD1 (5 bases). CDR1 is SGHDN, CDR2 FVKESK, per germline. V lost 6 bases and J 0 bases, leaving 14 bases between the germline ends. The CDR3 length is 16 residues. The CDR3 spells CASRPGLKTTNEKLFF. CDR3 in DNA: TGTGCCAGCAGGCCGGGACTGAAAACAACTAATGAAAAACTGTTTTTT.

CDR3 residues: CASSLERGDPGYTF. In DNA, the CDR3 is TGTGCCAGCAGCCTGGAACGAGGGGACCCTGGCTACACCTTC. V is TRBV13 and J is TRBJ1-2; TRBD1 is a possible D gene (5 bases). The CDR3 totals 14 residues. Germline V gene data show CDR1 as PRHDT and CDR2 as FYEKMQ (reference sequence). Deletions cut 5 bases from V and 7 bases from J, with 17 bases between.

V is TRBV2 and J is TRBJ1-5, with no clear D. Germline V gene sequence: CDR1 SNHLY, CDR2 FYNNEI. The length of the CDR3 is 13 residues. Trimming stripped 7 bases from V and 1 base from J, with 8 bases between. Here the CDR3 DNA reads TGTGCCAGCACCCCGGACAGCAATCAGCCCCAGCATTTT. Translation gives CASTPDSNQPQHF.

The CDR3 DNA follows: TGTGCCAGCAGCTTAGGGGCAGGTAATTCACCCCTCCACTTT. Protein: CASSLGAGNSPLHF. J is TRBJ1-6 and V is TRBV7-9; D is ambiguous. This CDR3 has 14 residues. CDR1 is SEHNR and CDR2 is FQNEAQ in the germline V gene (reference sequence). Trimming cost V 1 base and J 6 bases, with 7 bases left between them.

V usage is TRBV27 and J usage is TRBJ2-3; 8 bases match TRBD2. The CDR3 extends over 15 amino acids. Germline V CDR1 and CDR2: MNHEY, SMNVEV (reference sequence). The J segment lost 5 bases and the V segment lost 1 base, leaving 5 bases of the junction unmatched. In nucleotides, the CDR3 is TGTGCCAGCAGTTTATACGGGGGGGCCTTAGATACGCAGTATTTT. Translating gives CASSLYGGALDTQYF.

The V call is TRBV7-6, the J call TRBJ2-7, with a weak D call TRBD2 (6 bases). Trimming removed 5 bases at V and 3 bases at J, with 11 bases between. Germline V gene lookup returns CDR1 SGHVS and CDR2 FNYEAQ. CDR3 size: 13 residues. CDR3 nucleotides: TGTGCCAGCAGCGCGGGACCGAACTACGAGCAGTACTTC. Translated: CASSAGPNYEQYF.

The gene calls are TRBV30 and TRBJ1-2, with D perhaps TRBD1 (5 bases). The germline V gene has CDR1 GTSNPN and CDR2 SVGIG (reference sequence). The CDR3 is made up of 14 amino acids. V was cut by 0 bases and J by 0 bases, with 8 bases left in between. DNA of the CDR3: TGTGCCTGGAGTGTTCTGGGGGCTAACTATGGCTACACCTTC. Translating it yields CAWSVLGANYGYTF.